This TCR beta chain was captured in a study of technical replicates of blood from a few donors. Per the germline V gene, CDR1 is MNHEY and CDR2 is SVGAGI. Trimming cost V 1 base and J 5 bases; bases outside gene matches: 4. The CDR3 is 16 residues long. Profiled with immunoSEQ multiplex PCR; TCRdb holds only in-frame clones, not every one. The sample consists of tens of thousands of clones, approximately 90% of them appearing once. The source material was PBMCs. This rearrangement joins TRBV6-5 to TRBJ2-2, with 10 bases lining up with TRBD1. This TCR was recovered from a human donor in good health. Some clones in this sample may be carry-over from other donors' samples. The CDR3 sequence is CASSYWTGGLTGELFF. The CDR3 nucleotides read TGTGCCAGCAGTTACTGGACAGGGGGTCTTACCGGGGAGCTGTTTTTT.